The clone carrying this TCR beta chain was seen only a few times. With 0 bases clipped from V and 5 bases from J, the junction kept 8 bases outside the gene matches. The germline V gene encodes CDR1 SGHRS and CDR2 YFSETQ. The CDR3 is made up of 15 amino acids. The record originates from a study of blood T cell repertoires in COVID-19. Study at large: Sites in the United States, Italy and Spain provided acute and convalescent COVID-19 samples.

This study enrolled people aged about 18 to 100 from roughly 24 US geographic areas. In Cohort 3, a recovered donor had either two negative PCRs, clearance, or symptom resolution. Using immunoSEQ multiplex PCR, the repertoire was profiled, and TCRdb retains in-frame clones only, with some absent. Seen here are about 140,000 clones, around 87% observed once, and the top ten hold over 9%. This rearrangement joins TRBV5-1 to TRBJ2-7, with 7 bases that match TRBD1. The receptor was derived from a man aged 60-69 years who had recovered from COVID-19. The material sequenced was PBMCs or T cells enriched from blood (not recorded which). The CDR3: CASSLAYRGVHEQYF. CDR3 coding DNA: TGCGCCAGCAGCTTGGCGTACAGGGGAGTCCACGAGCAGTACTTC.